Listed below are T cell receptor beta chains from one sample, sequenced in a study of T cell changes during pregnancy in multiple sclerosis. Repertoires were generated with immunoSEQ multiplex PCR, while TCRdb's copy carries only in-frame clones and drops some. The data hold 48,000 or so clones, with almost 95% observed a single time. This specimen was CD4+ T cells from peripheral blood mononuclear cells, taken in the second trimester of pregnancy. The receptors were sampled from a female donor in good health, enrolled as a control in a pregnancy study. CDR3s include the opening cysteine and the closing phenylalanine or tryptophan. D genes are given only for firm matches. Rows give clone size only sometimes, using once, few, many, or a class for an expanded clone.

CDR3nt: TGTGCCATCAGTGAGTCGACAGGGGGCACTGAGCAGTTCTTC
CDR3aa: CAISESTGGTEQFF
j_gene: TRBJ2-1
d_gene: TRBD1
abundance: NA
v_gene: TRBV10-3

CDR3nt: TGCGCCAGCAGTCGATTGGACTCGTCGAGCAATCAGCCCCAGCATTTT
CDR3aa: CASSRLDSSSNQPQHF
j_gene: TRBJ1-5
d_gene: NA
abundance: NA
v_gene: TRBV23-1

CDR3nt: TGTGCCAGCTCACCTACAGGGCCATTTAGCACAGATACGCAGTATTTT
CDR3aa: CASSPTGPFSTDTQYF
j_gene: TRBJ2-3
d_gene: NA
abundance: NA
v_gene: TRBV18

CDR3nt: TGTGCCAGCAGTGAAAATTTCGGACAATCTGGCACTGAAGCTTTCTTT
CDR3aa: CASSENFGQSGTEAFF
j_gene: TRBJ1-1
d_gene: NA
abundance: NA
v_gene: TRBV6-1

CDR3nt: TGTGCCAGCTCACCTCCGGGACAGGGGTACAATGAGCAGTTCTTC
CDR3aa: CASSPPGQGYNEQFF
j_gene: TRBJ2-1
d_gene: TRBD1
abundance: NA
v_gene: TRBV18

CDR3nt: TGTGCCAGCAGCTTAGTCAGGGGGGATTCTGGAAACACCATATATTTT
CDR3aa: CASSLVRGDSGNTIYF
j_gene: TRBJ1-3
d_gene: TRBD1
abundance: once
v_gene: TRBV7-6

CDR3nt: TGTGCCAGCAGTGAAGACAGGCGGGCTTTCTTT
CDR3aa: CASSEDRRAFF
j_gene: TRBJ1-1
d_gene: NA
abundance: NA
v_gene: TRBV2

CDR3nt: TGTGCCAGCAGCCGAGGGAGCTACCCTAGCACAGATACGCAGTATTTT
CDR3aa: CASSRGSYPSTDTQYF
j_gene: TRBJ2-3
d_gene: NA
abundance: few
v_gene: TRBV7-3

CDR3nt: TGTGCCAGCAGCTTGGGGGGACACCCGAACACTGAAGCTTTCTTT
CDR3aa: CASSLGGHPNTEAFF
j_gene: TRBJ1-1
d_gene: NA
abundance: NA
v_gene: TRBV5-4

CDR3nt: TGCGCCAGCAGCTTGGGGCTAGCGGGGGGAAGAGAAGAGACCCAGTACTTC
CDR3aa: CASSLGLAGGREETQYF
j_gene: TRBJ2-5
d_gene: TRBD2
abundance: large
v_gene: TRBV5-1

CDR3nt: TGTGCCAGCAGGTTCGGAACAGGTAACACAGATACGCAGTATTTT
CDR3aa: CASRFGTGNTDTQYF
j_gene: TRBJ2-3
d_gene: NA
abundance: NA
v_gene: TRBV6-1

CDR3nt: TGCAGCGTCGCCGATCCGGGACTTTCGAGAAACACCATATATTTT
CDR3aa: CSVADPGLSRNTIYF
j_gene: TRBJ1-3
d_gene: NA
abundance: NA
v_gene: TRBV29-1

CDR3nt: TGTGCCAGCACCACTTCCGGGACAGGGGCTGAAGCTTTCTTT
CDR3aa: CASTTSGTGAEAFF
j_gene: TRBJ1-1
d_gene: TRBD1
abundance: once
v_gene: TRBV6-5

CDR3nt: TGTGCCAGCAGCGTGGAGGTTACCTCTGGAAACACCATATATTTT
CDR3aa: CASSVEVTSGNTIYF
j_gene: TRBJ1-3
d_gene: NA
abundance: NA
v_gene: TRBV9

CDR3nt: TGTGCCACCAGCAGAGTTAAAGAGACCCAGTACTTC
CDR3aa: CATSRVKETQYF
j_gene: TRBJ2-5
d_gene: NA
abundance: NA
v_gene: TRBV15

CDR3nt: TGTGCCAGCAGCCAAGATCCACAGGGCACTGAAGCTTTCTTT
CDR3aa: CASSQDPQGTEAFF
j_gene: TRBJ1-1
d_gene: NA
abundance: NA
v_gene: TRBV14

CDR3nt: TGTGCCAGCAGCGTTTCCCCGGCTAGCGGGAGCGGCTCCTACGAGCAGTACTTC
CDR3aa: CASSVSPASGSGSYEQYF
j_gene: TRBJ2-7
d_gene: TRBD2
abundance: NA
v_gene: TRBV9

CDR3nt: TGTGCCAGCAGCCCCAAATGGACGGGAATCAATCAGCCCCAGCATTTT
CDR3aa: CASSPKWTGINQPQHF
j_gene: TRBJ1-5
d_gene: NA
abundance: NA
v_gene: TRBV25-1

CDR3nt: TGTGCCAGCAGTAGGGGAGGAACTCGGGAGACCCAGTACTTC
CDR3aa: CASSRGGTRETQYF
j_gene: TRBJ2-5
d_gene: NA
abundance: NA
v_gene: TRBV11-3

CDR3nt: TGTGCCAGCAGTTACTCGGGGGCCGGGCCCTACGAGCAGTACTTC
CDR3aa: CASSYSGAGPYEQYF
j_gene: TRBJ2-7
d_gene: NA
abundance: NA
v_gene: TRBV6-5

CDR3nt: TGTGCCAGCAGTTTCGGACTAGCGGGAGGATATGAGCAGTTCTTC
CDR3aa: CASSFGLAGGYEQFF
j_gene: TRBJ2-1
d_gene: TRBD2
abundance: once
v_gene: TRBV28

CDR3nt: TGTGCCAGCTCATGGCGGGAGGGCCTATACGAGCAGTACTTC
CDR3aa: CASSWREGLYEQYF
j_gene: TRBJ2-7
d_gene: TRBD2
abundance: NA
v_gene: TRBV18

CDR3nt: TGTGCCAGCAGCTTACAGGGTACCTCTGGAAACACCATATATTTT
CDR3aa: CASSLQGTSGNTIYF
j_gene: TRBJ1-3
d_gene: NA
abundance: once
v_gene: TRBV7-3

CDR3nt: TGTGCCAGCAGTTACGGGAGATGGAACACTGAAGCTTTCTTT
CDR3aa: CASSYGRWNTEAFF
j_gene: TRBJ1-1
d_gene: NA
abundance: once
v_gene: TRBV6-5

CDR3nt: TGTGCCTGGAGTAGCGGGGGCGATACGCAGTATTTT
CDR3aa: CAWSSGGDTQYF
j_gene: TRBJ2-3
d_gene: TRBD2
abundance: NA
v_gene: TRBV30

CDR3nt: TGTGCCAGCAGCAAAAGGGGGCCAACTGAAGCTTTCTTT
CDR3aa: CASSKRGPTEAFF
j_gene: TRBJ1-1
d_gene: TRBD1
abundance: NA
v_gene: TRBV28

CDR3nt: TGTGCCAGCAGCTTGGCGGCAGGGGGCTCATCTGAAGCTTTCTTT
CDR3aa: CASSLAAGGSSEAFF
j_gene: TRBJ1-1
d_gene: TRBD1
abundance: NA
v_gene: TRBV5-1

CDR3nt: TGTGCCAGCACCCAGCGGGGAGGCACAGATACGCAGTATTTT
CDR3aa: CASTQRGGTDTQYF
j_gene: TRBJ2-3
d_gene: TRBD2
abundance: once
v_gene: TRBV6-1

CDR3nt: TGTGCCAGCAGTGGAAGGGGGACCTACAATGAGCAGTTCTTC
CDR3aa: CASSGRGTYNEQFF
j_gene: TRBJ2-1
d_gene: NA
abundance: NA
v_gene: TRBV2

CDR3nt: TGTGCCAGCAGTGATGGAGCGGCGATGCAGTATTTT
CDR3aa: CASSDGAAMQYF
j_gene: TRBJ2-3
d_gene: NA
abundance: NA
v_gene: TRBV2

CDR3nt: TGTGCCAGCAGTCTGACAGGGGGTTACGAGCAGTACTTC
CDR3aa: CASSLTGGYEQYF
j_gene: TRBJ2-7
d_gene: TRBD1
abundance: NA
v_gene: TRBV27

CDR3nt: TGTGCCAGCAGTTTGACAGGGGATCAGCCCCAGCATTTT
CDR3aa: CASSLTGDQPQHF
j_gene: TRBJ1-5
d_gene: TRBD1
abundance: NA
v_gene: TRBV27

CDR3nt: TGTGCCAGCAGTGAAGATTCAGCGGGTAAGAAAGTGGAGACCCAGTACTTC
CDR3aa: CASSEDSAGKKVETQYF
j_gene: TRBJ2-5
d_gene: NA
abundance: NA
v_gene: TRBV25-1

CDR3nt: TGTGCCAGCAGTTCCGGGACTAGGTCTGGAAACACCATATATTTT
CDR3aa: CASSSGTRSGNTIYF
j_gene: TRBJ1-3
d_gene: NA
abundance: NA
v_gene: TRBV28

CDR3nt: TGTGCCAGCAGCTTAGGTTCGGTAGACATTCAGTACTTC
CDR3aa: CASSLGSVDIQYF
j_gene: TRBJ2-4
d_gene: NA
abundance: NA
v_gene: TRBV7-2

CDR3nt: TGTGCCAGCAGCCGAGGACAGGGAGGAGAAAAACTGTTTTTT
CDR3aa: CASSRGQGGEKLFF
j_gene: TRBJ1-4
d_gene: TRBD1
abundance: NA
v_gene: TRBV28

CDR3nt: TGCGCCAGCAGCCCTCGGACAGGGGACACTGAAGCTTTCTTT
CDR3aa: CASSPRTGDTEAFF
j_gene: TRBJ1-1
d_gene: TRBD1
abundance: NA
v_gene: TRBV5-1

CDR3nt: TGTGCCAGCAGAGCCGACAGGAGCTCCTACGAGCAGTACTTC
CDR3aa: CASRADRSSYEQYF
j_gene: TRBJ2-7
d_gene: NA
abundance: NA
v_gene: TRBV2

CDR3nt: TGCGCCAGCAGCTTGGCTGGGCTCTCCTACGAGCAGTACTTC
CDR3aa: CASSLAGLSYEQYF
j_gene: TRBJ2-7
d_gene: NA
abundance: NA
v_gene: TRBV5-1

CDR3nt: TGTGCCAGTAGTACCTCAGGGGCCTTCAATCAGCCCCAGCATTTT
CDR3aa: CASSTSGAFNQPQHF
j_gene: TRBJ1-5
d_gene: NA
abundance: NA
v_gene: TRBV19

CDR3nt: TGTGCCAGCAGCCCCTCCACCCTGCTAGCGGGGGGGCGAGGTGATGAGCAGTTCTTC
CDR3aa: CASSPSTLLAGGRGDEQFF
j_gene: TRBJ2-1
d_gene: TRBD2
abundance: NA
v_gene: TRBV11-2

CDR3nt: TGTGCCAGCAGCTTGAGGGTGGGTCTCTTGGCAACTAATGAAAAACTGTTTTTT
CDR3aa: CASSLRVGLLATNEKLFF
j_gene: TRBJ1-4
d_gene: NA
abundance: NA
v_gene: TRBV27

CDR3nt: TGTGCCAGCAGCCGCACAGGGGGCAGTCAGCCCCAGCATTTT
CDR3aa: CASSRTGGSQPQHF
j_gene: TRBJ1-5
d_gene: TRBD1
abundance: NA
v_gene: TRBV28

CDR3nt: TGTGCCAGCAGTTTCCAAGGGGACTCTGGTCAGCCCCAGCATTTT
CDR3aa: CASSFQGDSGQPQHF
j_gene: TRBJ1-5
d_gene: NA
abundance: NA
v_gene: TRBV28

CDR3nt: TGTGCCAGCAGTTCCCCCGGACTAGCTAGGAATGAGCAGTTCTTC
CDR3aa: CASSSPGLARNEQFF
j_gene: TRBJ2-1
d_gene: TRBD2
abundance: NA
v_gene: TRBV28

CDR3nt: TGTGCCAGCAGCGTAAGCGGCTACGAGCAGTACTTC
CDR3aa: CASSVSGYEQYF
j_gene: TRBJ2-7
d_gene: NA
abundance: NA
v_gene: TRBV7-8

CDR3nt: TGTGCCAGCAGGGGACTAGCGGGGCGGACCGGGGAGCTGTTTTTT
CDR3aa: CASRGLAGRTGELFF
j_gene: TRBJ2-2
d_gene: TRBD2
abundance: NA
v_gene: TRBV6-5

CDR3nt: TGTGCCAGCAGCTTAGAGGGGGGGGCTGATGAAAAACTGTTTTTT
CDR3aa: CASSLEGGADEKLFF
j_gene: TRBJ1-4
d_gene: NA
abundance: once
v_gene: TRBV7-9

CDR3nt: TGTGCCAGCAGTTGGGGAGGGCCCTCCTATAATTCACCCCTCCACTTT
CDR3aa: CASSWGGPSYNSPLHF
j_gene: TRBJ1-6
d_gene: NA
abundance: NA
v_gene: TRBV28

CDR3nt: TGTGCCAGCAGTTTTCAGGGGCCCTCTGGAAACACCATATATTTT
CDR3aa: CASSFQGPSGNTIYF
j_gene: TRBJ1-3
d_gene: NA
abundance: NA
v_gene: TRBV28

CDR3nt: TGTGCCAGCAGCTTAGGATCGGGACAGGGGTACTACGAGCAGTACTTC
CDR3aa: CASSLGSGQGYYEQYF
j_gene: TRBJ2-7
d_gene: TRBD1
abundance: NA
v_gene: TRBV7-9

CDR3nt: TGTGCCAGCAGCCAATCTTTGGAGACCCAGTACTTC
CDR3aa: CASSQSLETQYF
j_gene: TRBJ2-5
d_gene: NA
abundance: NA
v_gene: TRBV14